Following are 20 T cell receptor beta chains from one sample sequenced in a study of blood T cell repertoires in COVID-19. The repertoire was sequenced with immunoSEQ multiplex PCR; TCRdb's copy has only in-frame clones and lacks some. The sample gives about 100,000 clones, around nine tenths of which show up once; about 1.7% is in the top ten. The sample consisted of peripheral blood. The receptors were gathered from an elderly man with acute or convalescent COVID-19.

J is TRBJ2-1 and V is TRBV6-6; D is ambiguous. V was trimmed by 9 bases and J by 0 bases, leaving 18 bases between them. Germline V gene data show CDR1 as MNHNY and CDR2 as SVGAGI (reference sequence). The CDR3 is 16 residues long. CDR3: CASETLSYSSYNEQFF. DNA of the CDR3: TGTGCCAGTGAGACTCTTTCTTATAGCTCCTACAATGAGCAGTTCTTC.

The rearrangement links TRBV25-1 to TRBJ2-5; TRBD2 aligns across 10 bases. Germline V gene lookup returns CDR1 MGHDK and CDR2 SYGVNS. Unmatched junction bases numbered 16, after V lost 8 bases and J lost 4 bases. The CDR3 runs to 17 residues. The DNA of the CDR3 is TGTGCCAGCTCCCCAGCGGGGCTAGCGGGAGCTGGAGAGACCCAGTACTTC. This codes for CASSPAGLAGAGETQYF.

This chain joins TRBV5-1 and TRBJ1-1; D is undetermined. The V gene's germline CDR1 is SGHRS and CDR2 YFSETQ. Trimming removed 0 bases from V and 0 bases from J, with 9 bases in between. The CDR3 loop spans 15 amino acids. CDR3 region: CASSLDSPMNTEAFF. The CDR3 coding sequence is TGCGCCAGCAGCTTGGACAGCCCGATGAACACTGAAGCTTTCTTT. Based on the CDR3 plus reference TRBV5-1 and TRBJ1-1, the full variable domain is KAGVTQTPRYLIKTRGQQVTLSCSPISGHRSVSWYQQTPGQGLQFLFEYFSETQRNKGNFPGRFSGRQFSNSRSEMNVSTLELGDSALYLCASSLDSPMNTEAFFGQGTRLTVV.

The CDR3 DNA follows: TGTGCCAGCAGTTACGGGAGTTCTGGAAACACCATATATTTT. Its protein product is CASSYGSSGNTIYF. The chain joins TRBV6-5 to TRBJ1-3; D remains ambiguous. The CDR3 is made up of 14 amino acids. Germline V CDR1 and CDR2: MNHEY, SVGAGI. The V end was cut by 2 bases, the J end by 1 base, with 6 bases between.

This chain joins TRBV30 and TRBJ1-5; 11 bases are shared with TRBD1. This CDR3 is built from 14 residues. Germline CDR1 reads GTSNPN; CDR2 reads SVGIG (reference sequence). Losses at the gene ends were 7 bases for V and 7 bases for J; bases not matched to a gene: 9. The CDR3 reads CASTGTGGLQPQHF. CDR3 DNA: TGTGCCTCTACCGGGACAGGGGGACTCCAGCCCCAGCATTTT. Filled out from reference TRBV30 and TRBJ1-5, the complete variable domain reads SQTIHQWPATLVQPVGSPLSLECTVEGTSNPNLYWYRQAAGRGLQLLFYSVGIGQISSEVPQNLSASRPQDRQFILSSKKLLLSDSGFYLCASTGTGGLQPQHFGDGTRLSIL.

This sequence joins TRBV11-2 and TRBJ1-1; tentatively, D is TRBD1 (6 bases). This CDR3 is 16 amino acids long. Germline loops: CDR1 SGHAT, CDR2 FQNNGV. Trimming pared 1 base from V and 1 base from J, leaving 13 bases between. CDR3 nucleotides: TGTGCCAGCAGCTTAGGTGCACAGGGCCCGAACACTGAAGCTTTCTTT. Its protein product is CASSLGAQGPNTEAFF.

The gene calls are TRBV29-1 and TRBJ2-7; 8 positions match TRBD1. This CDR3 has 12 residues. Trimming removed 4 bases from V and 6 bases from J; junction bases left unmatched: 5. Germline CDR1 reads SQVTM; CDR2 reads ANQGSEA. The CDR3 DNA is TGCAGCGTTGGTCAGGGGGCGGGCGAGCAGTACTTC. This encodes CSVGQGAGEQYF.

The V and J genes are TRBV19 and TRBJ1-2, with 9 bases aligning to TRBD1. V lost 6 bases, J lost 6 bases, and 5 bases stayed unmatched. Germline-derived CDR1 and CDR2 are LNHDA and SQIVND (reference sequence). The CDR3 loop spans 13 amino acids. CDR3 bases: TGTGCCAGTAGGTCAACAGGGGGCAATGGCTACACCTTC. It codes for CASRSTGGNGYTF. Supplemented by reference TRBV19 and TRBJ1-2, the full variable domain reads DGGITQSPKYLFRKEGQNVTLSCEQNLNHDAMYWYRQDPGQGLRLIYYSQIVNDFQKGDIAEGYSVSREKKESFPLTVTSAQKNPTAFYLCASRSTGGNGYTFGSGTRLTVV.

This clone was detected only a few times. The rearrangement joins TRBV11-2 to TRBJ2-4, with 13 bases identical to TRBD2. The CDR3 loop spans 13 amino acids. Germline CDR1 is SGHAT and CDR2 is FQNNGV. The V and J ends lost 5 bases and 13 bases, in that order; junction bases with no gene match: 5. The CDR3 nucleotides are TGTGCCAGCAGCCCCCCGGGACTAGCGGGACAGTACTTC. Protein: CASSPPGLAGQYF.

J is TRBJ1-1 and V is TRBV6-6; tentative D call: TRBD1 (5 bases). The CDR3 has 13 amino acids. Germline V gene data show CDR1 as MNHNY and CDR2 as SVGAGI (reference sequence). V shed 5 bases and J shed 5 bases, with 12 bases lying between them. The CDR3 sequence is CASSGRGGTEAFF. DNA for the CDR3: TGTGCCAGCAGTGGCCGGGGGGGAACTGAAGCTTTCTTT.

V gene TRBV4-1 combines with J gene TRBJ2-7, with D tentatively TRBD1 (5 bases). The germline CDR1 and CDR2 sequences are MGHRA and YSYEKL. Trimming stripped 0 bases from V and 7 bases from J, with 13 bases between. The CDR3 sequence is 14 residues long. The CDR3: CASSQDRVLGEQYF. The CDR3 DNA follows: TGCGCCAGCAGCCAAGACAGGGTACTGGGAGAGCAGTACTTC.

Written as DNA, the CDR3 is TGTGCCAGCAGCTTAGGGGCGGGAGTTTACAATGAGCAGTTCTTC. Translation gives CASSLGAGVYNEQFF. The V and J genes are TRBV7-8 and TRBJ2-1; 7 positions agree with TRBD2. CDR3 size: 15 residues. Trimming took 1 base from V and 4 from J; bases not matched to a gene: 4. CDR1 SGHVS and CDR2 FQNEAQ come from the germline V gene.

The chain employs TRBV5-1 and TRBJ1-3; TRBD1 matches 8 bases. Germline trimming cut 4 bases from V and 0 bases from J; bases unmatched to any gene: 0. CDR1 is SGHRS, CDR2 YFSETQ, per germline. The CDR3 sequence is 14 residues long. The CDR3 spells CASSGQGSGNTIYF. The DNA for the CDR3 is TGCGCCAGCAGCGGACAGGGCTCTGGAAACACCATATATTTT.

The chain uses TRBV6-6 and TRBJ1-6, with TRBD1 matching 9 bases. The CDR3 consists of 14 residues. V gave up 5 bases and J gave up 10 bases; unmatched junction bases: 6. Germline CDR1 reads MNHNY; CDR2 reads SVGAGI (reference sequence). The CDR3 loop reads CASSPDRGRSPLHF. As DNA, the CDR3 is TGTGCCAGCAGTCCCGACAGGGGGAGATCACCCCTCCACTTT.

This sequence joins TRBV6-1 and TRBJ2-1; D may be TRBD2 (6 bases). The CDR3 sequence is 16 residues long. The germline V and J ends were trimmed by 4 bases and 8 bases, with 21 bases remaining between them. Germline CDR1 reads MNHNS; CDR2 reads SASEGT. CDR3 DNA sequence: TGTGCCAGCAGTGCCCGACTAGGCGGTAGGATCCATGAGCAGTTCTTC. Translated, it gives CASSARLGGRIHEQFF.

The rearrangement links TRBV2 to TRBJ2-7; 12 nucleotides match TRBD2. The V segment lost 4 bases and the J segment 7 bases; nucleotides outside the gene matches: 8. Germline V gene lookup returns CDR1 SNHLY and CDR2 FYNNEI. This CDR3 is 15 amino acids long. CDR3 sequence (DNA): TGTGCCAGCAGTGGGACTAGCGGGACGGGGCGGGAGCAGTACTTC. This translates into CASSGTSGTGREQYF.

As DNA, the CDR3 is TGTGCCAGTAGCCCTGGGGTACAGGGGGCGAGAAACATTCAGTACTTC. Translated: CASSPGVQGARNIQYF. The chain links TRBV19 to TRBJ2-4, with TRBD1 identical over 9 bases. The length of the CDR3 is 16 residues. From germline, CDR1 is LNHDA and CDR2 SQIVND (reference sequence). V lost 6 bases to trimming and J lost 6 bases; unmatched junction nucleotides: 12.

This sequence joins TRBV28 and TRBJ2-7; D perhaps matches TRBD2 (5 bases). In germline, CDR1 is MDHEN, CDR2 SYDVKM. Trimming stripped 6 bases from V and 3 bases from J, with 12 bases between. This CDR3 region has 13 residues. The CDR3 DNA reads TGTGCCAGCAGGAAGACGGGGATCTACGAGCAGTACTTC. Protein: CASRKTGIYEQYF.

The rearrangement joins TRBV2 to TRBJ2-1; 9 nucleotides line up with TRBD2. Losses at the gene ends were 2 bases for V and 1 base for J; bases not matched to a gene: 15. Looked up from germline, CDR1 is SNHLY and CDR2 is FYNNEI. This CDR3 is 20 amino acids long. The CDR3 sequence: CASSEPSGLAGEPSYNEQFF. In DNA form, the CDR3 reads TGTGCCAGCAGTGAACCATCGGGGTTAGCGGGGGAGCCTTCCTACAATGAGCAGTTCTTC.

This clone was counted only a few times. The V gene is TRBV7-3, the J gene TRBJ2-2, with D possibly matching TRBD1 (6 bases). This CDR3 has 13 residues. V was trimmed by 5 bases and J by 7 bases, leaving 11 bases between them. Germline V gene data show CDR1 as SGHTA and CDR2 as FQGTGA. CDR3 DNA sequence: TGTGCCAGCAGCACGCCAGGGGACGGGGAGCTGTTTTTT. Translation gives CASSTPGDGELFF.